This is a list of T cell receptor beta chains from one sample in a study of cytomegalovirus exposure and HLA in healthy donors. The method was immunoSEQ multiplex PCR; TCRdb's version includes in-frame clones alone and lacks a portion of them. The sample lists around 200,000 clones, 80% occurring once. Source material: PBMCs. These receptors were collected from a boy between 10 and 17 years old in good health and CMV-seronegative. Both conserved end residues are part of each CDR3. D genes are given only for firm matches. Some rows have no size entry. The others give once, few or many, or a class for an expanded clone.

>TRBV7-3|-|TRBD1|TRBJ2-7
CASSPGTGGPEYF
TGTGCCAGCAGCCCGGGGACAGGGGGTCCCGAGTACTTC
>TRBV27|-|-|TRBJ1-6
CASTGGTGSPLHF
TGTGCCAGCACGGGGGGGACGGGATCACCCCTCCACTTT
>TRBV30|-|-|TRBJ1-2
CAWSRGFHGYTF
TGTGCCTGGAGTCGGGGTTTCCATGGCTACACCTTC
>TRBV7-9|-|-|TRBJ2-1
CASSLETGVVDEQFF
TGTGCCAGCAGCTTAGAAACGGGAGTGGTCGATGAGCAGTTCTTC
>TRBV18|-|TRBD1|TRBJ2-1
CASSPPFGQGENNEQFF
TGTGCCAGCTCACCACCTTTCGGACAGGGGGAGAACAATGAGCAGTTCTTC
>TRBV5-4|-|TRBD1|TRBJ1-1
CASRRQGGNTEAFF
TGTGCCAGCAGACGACAGGGTGGGAACACTGAAGCTTTCTTT
>TRBV7-9|once|TRBD2|TRBJ2-2
CASSSLAGLTTGELFF
TGTGCCAGCAGCTCTTTAGCGGGTTTGACCACCGGGGAGCTGTTTTTT
>TRBV5-6|once|-|TRBJ1-2
CASSPPGRDKASGGYTF
TGTGCCAGCAGCCCTCCCGGGAGGGACAAAGCGTCGGGTGGCTACACCTTC
>TRBV4-1|few|-|TRBJ1-4
CASSQDREVLTTNEKLFF
TGCGCCAGCAGCCAAGATAGAGAGGTATTGACAACTAATGAAAAACTGTTTTTT
>TRBV6-5|-|TRBD1|TRBJ1-1
CASRNRGPTEAFF
TGTGCCAGCAGGAACAGGGGACCCACTGAAGCTTTCTTT
>TRBV19|-|-|TRBJ1-1
CASSTGNTEAFF
TGTGCCAGTAGTACAGGGAACACTGAAGCTTTCTTT
>TRBV4-1|once|-|TRBJ2-4
CASSQVGLAKNIQYF
TGCGCCAGCAGCCAAGTGGGACTAGCCAAAAACATTCAGTACTTC
>TRBV16|-|-|TRBJ1-2
CASSQSGSQRGYTF
TGTGCCAGCAGCCAGTCCGGGTCCCAACGGGGCTACACCTTC
>TRBV7-8|-|-|TRBJ1-5
CASSLVYQRGWSNQPQHF
TGTGCCAGCAGCTTAGTTTACCAGCGGGGTTGGAGCAATCAGCCCCAGCATTTT
>TRBV11-3|-|TRBD2|TRBJ2-3
CASSLGATGTRGTDTQYF
TGTGCCAGCAGCTTAGGGGCCACCGGGACTAGAGGCACAGATACGCAGTATTTT
>TRBV11-3|-|-|TRBJ2-3
CASSFRQGSTDTQYF
TGTGCCAGCAGCTTTCGGCAGGGGAGCACAGATACGCAGTATTTT
>TRBV5-1|once|-|TRBJ2-1
CASSLGTANNEQFF
TGCGCCAGCAGCTTGGGGACAGCTAACAATGAGCAGTTCTTC
>TRBV6-6|-|-|TRBJ1-2
CASSYSDGLEGYTF
TGTGCCAGCAGTTACTCAGACGGTTTGGAGGGCTACACCTTC
>TRBV9|-|-|TRBJ1-5
CASSAGDSNQPQHF
TGTGCCAGCAGCGCAGGGGACAGCAATCAGCCCCAGCATTTT
>TRBV7-9|-|TRBD1|TRBJ1-4
CASSLGTDINEKLFF
TGTGCCAGCAGCCTGGGGACAGATATTAATGAAAAACTGTTTTTT
>TRBV5-1|-|TRBD1|TRBJ2-5
CASSLGGQGALETQYF
TGCGCCAGCAGCTTGGGGGGACAGGGGGCGCTGGAGACCCAGTACTTC
>TRBV9|once|TRBD1|TRBJ2-1
CASTPGQGVSEQFF
TGTGCCAGCACTCCGGGACAGGGCGTCTCTGAGCAGTTCTTC
>TRBV5-1|-|-|TRBJ2-3
CASSLELAGADTQYF
TGCGCCAGCAGCTTGGAACTAGCCGGGGCAGATACGCAGTATTTT
>TRBV6-1|few|-|TRBJ1-5
CASSAFSNQPQHF
TGTGCCAGCAGTGCCTTTAGCAATCAGCCCCAGCATTTT